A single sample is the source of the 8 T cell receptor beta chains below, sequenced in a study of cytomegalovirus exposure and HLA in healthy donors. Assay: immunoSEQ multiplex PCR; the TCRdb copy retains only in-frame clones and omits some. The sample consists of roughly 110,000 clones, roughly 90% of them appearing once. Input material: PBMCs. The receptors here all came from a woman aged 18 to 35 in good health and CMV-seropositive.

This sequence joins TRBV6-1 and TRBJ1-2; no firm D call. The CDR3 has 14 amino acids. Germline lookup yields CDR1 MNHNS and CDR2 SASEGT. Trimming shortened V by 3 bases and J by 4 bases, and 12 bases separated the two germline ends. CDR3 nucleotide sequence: TGTGCCAGCAGTGATGGAGCTTCGGGCTATGGCTACACCTTC. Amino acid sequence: CASSDGASGYGYTF.

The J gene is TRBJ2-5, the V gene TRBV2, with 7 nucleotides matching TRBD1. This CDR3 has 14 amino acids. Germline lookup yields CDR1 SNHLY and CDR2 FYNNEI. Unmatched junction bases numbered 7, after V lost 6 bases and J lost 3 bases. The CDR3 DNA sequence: TGTGCCAGCAGGCTTCGACAGGGAGAAGAGACCCAGTACTTC. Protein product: CASRLRQGEETQYF. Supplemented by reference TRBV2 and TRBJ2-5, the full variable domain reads EPEVTQTPSHQVTQMGQEVILRCVPISNHLYFYWYRQILGQKVEFLVSFYNNEISEKSEIFDDQFSVERPDGSNFTLKIRSTKLEDSAMYFCASRLRQGEETQYFGPGTRLLVL.

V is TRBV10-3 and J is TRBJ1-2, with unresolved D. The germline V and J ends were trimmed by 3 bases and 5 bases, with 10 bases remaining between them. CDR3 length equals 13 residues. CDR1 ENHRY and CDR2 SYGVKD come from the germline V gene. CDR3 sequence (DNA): TGTGCCATCAGTGACCTGGGGAGATATGGCTACACCTTC. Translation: CAISDLGRYGYTF.

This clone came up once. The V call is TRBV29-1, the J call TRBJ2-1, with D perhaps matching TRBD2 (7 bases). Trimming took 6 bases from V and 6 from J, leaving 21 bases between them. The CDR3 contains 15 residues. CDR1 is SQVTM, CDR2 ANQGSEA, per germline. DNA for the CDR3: TGCAGCGTCCCCATTACCGGGGGGCGAACCAATGAGCAGTTCTTC. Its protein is CSVPITGGRTNEQFF.

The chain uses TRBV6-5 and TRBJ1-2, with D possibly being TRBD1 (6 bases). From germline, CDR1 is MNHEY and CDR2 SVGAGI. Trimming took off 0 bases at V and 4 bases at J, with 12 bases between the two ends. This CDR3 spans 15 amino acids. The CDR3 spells CASSYSTGAVYGYTF. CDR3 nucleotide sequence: TGTGCCAGCAGTTACTCGACAGGAGCCGTCTATGGCTACACCTTC.

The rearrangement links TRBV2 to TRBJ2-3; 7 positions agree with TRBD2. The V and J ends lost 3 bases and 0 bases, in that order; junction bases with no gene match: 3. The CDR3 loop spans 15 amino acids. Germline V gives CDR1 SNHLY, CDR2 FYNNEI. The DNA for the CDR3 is TGTGCCAGCAGTGAGCAGACTAGCAGCACAGATACGCAGTATTTT. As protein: CASSEQTSSTDTQYF. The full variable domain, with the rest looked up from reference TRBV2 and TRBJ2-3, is EPEVTQTPSHQVTQMGQEVILRCVPISNHLYFYWYRQILGQKVEFLVSFYNNEISEKSEIFDDQFSVERPDGSNFTLKIRSTKLEDSAMYFCASSEQTSSTDTQYFGPGTRLTVL.

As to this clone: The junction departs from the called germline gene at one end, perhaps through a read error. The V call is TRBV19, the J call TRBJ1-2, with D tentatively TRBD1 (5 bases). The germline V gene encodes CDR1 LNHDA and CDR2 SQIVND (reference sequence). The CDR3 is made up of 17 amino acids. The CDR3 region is CASSIDLDFWAGRGYTF. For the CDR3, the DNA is TGTGCCAGTAGTATAGATCTAGATTTTTGGGCAGGGCGAGGCTATACCTTC.

CDR3 in amino acids: CAITETANTGELFF. DNA for the CDR3: TGTGCCATCACGGAGACAGCGAACACCGGGGAGCTGTTTTTT. The V call is TRBV19, the J call TRBJ2-2, with TRBD1 as a possible D gene (5 bases). V was pared by 10 bases and J by 0 bases, with 12 bases between. The CDR3 contains 14 residues. Germline V lookup: CDR1 LNHDA, CDR2 SQIVND (reference sequence).